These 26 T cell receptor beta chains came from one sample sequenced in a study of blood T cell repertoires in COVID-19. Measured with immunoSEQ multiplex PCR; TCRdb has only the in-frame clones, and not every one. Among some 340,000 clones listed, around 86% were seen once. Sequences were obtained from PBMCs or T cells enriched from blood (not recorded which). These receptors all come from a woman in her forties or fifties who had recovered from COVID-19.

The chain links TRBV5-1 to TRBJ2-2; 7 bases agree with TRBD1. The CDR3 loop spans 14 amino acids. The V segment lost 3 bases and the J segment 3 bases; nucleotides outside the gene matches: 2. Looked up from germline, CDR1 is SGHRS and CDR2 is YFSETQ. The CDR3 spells CASSSGQDTGELFF. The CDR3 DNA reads TGCGCCAGCAGCTCAGGACAGGACACCGGGGAGCTGTTTTTT.

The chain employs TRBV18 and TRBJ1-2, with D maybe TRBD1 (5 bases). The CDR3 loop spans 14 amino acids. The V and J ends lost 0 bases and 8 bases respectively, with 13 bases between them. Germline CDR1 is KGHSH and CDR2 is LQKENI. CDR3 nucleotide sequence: TGTGCCAGCTCACCACCGGGCAGGGTCATCGGCTACACCTTC. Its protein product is CASSPPGRVIGYTF.

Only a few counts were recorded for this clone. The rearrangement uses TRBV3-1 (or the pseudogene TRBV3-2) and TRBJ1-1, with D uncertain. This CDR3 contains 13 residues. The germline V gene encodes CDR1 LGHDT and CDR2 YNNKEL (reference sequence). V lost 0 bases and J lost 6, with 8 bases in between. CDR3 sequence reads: CASSQDKGAEAFF. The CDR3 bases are TGTGCCAGCAGCCAAGATAAAGGAGCTGAAGCTTTCTTT.

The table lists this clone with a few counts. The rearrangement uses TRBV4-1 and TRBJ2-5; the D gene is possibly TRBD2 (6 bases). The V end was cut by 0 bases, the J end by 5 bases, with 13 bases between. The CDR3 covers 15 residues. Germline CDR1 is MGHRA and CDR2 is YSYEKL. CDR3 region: CASSQDAGILETQYF. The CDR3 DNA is TGCGCCAGCAGCCAAGATGCGGGAATCTTGGAGACCCAGTACTTC.

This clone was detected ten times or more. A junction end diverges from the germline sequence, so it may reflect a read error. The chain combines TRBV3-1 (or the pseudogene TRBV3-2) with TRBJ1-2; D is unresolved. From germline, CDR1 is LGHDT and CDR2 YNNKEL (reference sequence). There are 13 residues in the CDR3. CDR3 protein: CASSNGETYRYTF. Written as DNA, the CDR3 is TGTGCCAGCAGCAACGGGGAGACCTATCGCTACACCTTC.

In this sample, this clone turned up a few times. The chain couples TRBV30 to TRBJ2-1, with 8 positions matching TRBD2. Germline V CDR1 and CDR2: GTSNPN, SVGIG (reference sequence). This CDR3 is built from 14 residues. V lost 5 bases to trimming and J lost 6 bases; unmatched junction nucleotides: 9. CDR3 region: CAWASGSGFNEQFF. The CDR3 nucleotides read TGTGCCTGGGCCAGCGGGAGCGGCTTCAATGAGCAGTTCTTC.

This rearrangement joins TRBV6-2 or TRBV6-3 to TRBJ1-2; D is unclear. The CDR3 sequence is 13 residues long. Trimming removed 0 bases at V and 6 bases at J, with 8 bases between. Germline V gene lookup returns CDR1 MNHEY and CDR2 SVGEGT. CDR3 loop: CASSYSWGDGYTF. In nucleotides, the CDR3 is TGTGCCAGCAGTTACTCATGGGGAGATGGCTACACCTTC.

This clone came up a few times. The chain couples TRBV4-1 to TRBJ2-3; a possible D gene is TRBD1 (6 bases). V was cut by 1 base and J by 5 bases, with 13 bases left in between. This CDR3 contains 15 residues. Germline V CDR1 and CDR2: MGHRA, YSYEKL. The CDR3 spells CASSQGGTGLDTQYF. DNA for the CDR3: TGCGCCAGCAGCCAAGGTGGTACAGGGTTAGATACGCAGTATTTT.

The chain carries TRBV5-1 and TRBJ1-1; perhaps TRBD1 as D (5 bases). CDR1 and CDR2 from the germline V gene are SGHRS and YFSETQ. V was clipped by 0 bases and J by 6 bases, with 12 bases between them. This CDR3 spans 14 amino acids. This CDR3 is CASSLVGGAPEAFF. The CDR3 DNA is TGCGCCAGCAGCTTGGTCGGGGGAGCCCCTGAAGCTTTCTTT.

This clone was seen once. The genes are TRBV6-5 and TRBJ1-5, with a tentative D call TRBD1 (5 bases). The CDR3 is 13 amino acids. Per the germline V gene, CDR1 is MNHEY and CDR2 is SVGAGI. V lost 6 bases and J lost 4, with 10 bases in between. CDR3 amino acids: CASRGQANQPQHF. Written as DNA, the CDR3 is TGTGCCAGCAGGGGGCAGGCTAATCAGCCCCAGCATTTT.

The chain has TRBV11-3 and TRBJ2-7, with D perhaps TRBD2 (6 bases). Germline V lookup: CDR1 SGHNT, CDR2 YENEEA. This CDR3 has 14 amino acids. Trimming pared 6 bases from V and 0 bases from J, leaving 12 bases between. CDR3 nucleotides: TGTGCCAGCAGTAGACCGGGACTCTCCTACGAGCAGTACTTC. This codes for CASSRPGLSYEQYF.

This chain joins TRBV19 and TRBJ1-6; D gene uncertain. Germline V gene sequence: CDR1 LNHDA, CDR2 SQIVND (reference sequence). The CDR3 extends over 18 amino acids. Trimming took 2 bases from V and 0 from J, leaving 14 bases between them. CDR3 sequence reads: CASSISLRGSSYNSPLHF. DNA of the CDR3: TGTGCCAGTAGTATAAGTCTTCGAGGGAGCTCCTATAATTCACCCCTCCACTTT.

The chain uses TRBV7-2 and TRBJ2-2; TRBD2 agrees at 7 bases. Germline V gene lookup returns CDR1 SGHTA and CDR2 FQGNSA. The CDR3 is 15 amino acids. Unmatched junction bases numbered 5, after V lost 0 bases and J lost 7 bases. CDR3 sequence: CASSLAGGVVGELFF. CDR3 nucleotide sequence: TGTGCCAGCAGCTTAGCGGGAGGGGTGGTCGGGGAGCTGTTTTTT.

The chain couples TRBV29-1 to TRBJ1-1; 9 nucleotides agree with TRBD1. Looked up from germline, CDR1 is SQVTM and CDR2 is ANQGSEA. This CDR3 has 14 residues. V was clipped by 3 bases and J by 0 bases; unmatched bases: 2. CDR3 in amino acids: CSVDRTGVNTEAFF. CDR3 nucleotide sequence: TGCAGCGTTGACCGGACAGGGGTGAACACTGAAGCTTTCTTT.

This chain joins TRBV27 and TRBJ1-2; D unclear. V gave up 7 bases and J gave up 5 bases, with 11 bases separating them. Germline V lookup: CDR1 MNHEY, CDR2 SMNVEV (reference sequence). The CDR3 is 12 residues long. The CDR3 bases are TGTGCCAGCAAAAGACCGGGATATGGCTACACCTTC. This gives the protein CASKRPGYGYTF.

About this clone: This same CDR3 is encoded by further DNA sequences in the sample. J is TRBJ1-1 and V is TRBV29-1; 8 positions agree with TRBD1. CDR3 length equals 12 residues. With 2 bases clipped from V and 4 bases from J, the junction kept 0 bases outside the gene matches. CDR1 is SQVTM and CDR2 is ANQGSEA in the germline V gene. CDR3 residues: CSVETGGTEAFF. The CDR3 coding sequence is TGCAGCGTTGAAACAGGGGGCACTGAAGCTTTCTTT.

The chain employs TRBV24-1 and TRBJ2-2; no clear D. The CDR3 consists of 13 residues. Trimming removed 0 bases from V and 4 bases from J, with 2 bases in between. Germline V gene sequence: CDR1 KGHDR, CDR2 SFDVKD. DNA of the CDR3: TGTGCCACCAGTGATTTGCTCACCGGGGAGCTGTTTTTT. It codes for CATSDLLTGELFF.

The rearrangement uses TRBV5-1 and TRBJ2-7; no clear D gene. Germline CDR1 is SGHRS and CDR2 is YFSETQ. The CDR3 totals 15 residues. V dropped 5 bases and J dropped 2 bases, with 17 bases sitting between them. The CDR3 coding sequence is TGCGCCAGCAGTCCTCGCAGGCGAGATACCTACGAGCAGTACTTC. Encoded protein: CASSPRRRDTYEQYF.

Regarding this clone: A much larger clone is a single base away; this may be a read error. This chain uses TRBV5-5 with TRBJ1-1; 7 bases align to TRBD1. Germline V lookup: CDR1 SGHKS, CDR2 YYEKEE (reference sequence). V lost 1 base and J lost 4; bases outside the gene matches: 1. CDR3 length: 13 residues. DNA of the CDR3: TGTGCCAGCAGCTTGACAGGGGTCACTGAAGCTTTCTTT. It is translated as CASSLTGVTEAFF.

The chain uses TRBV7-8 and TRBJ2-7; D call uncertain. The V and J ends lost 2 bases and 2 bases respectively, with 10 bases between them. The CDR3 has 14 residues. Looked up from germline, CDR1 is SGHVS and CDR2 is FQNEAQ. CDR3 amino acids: CASSLTGLPYEQYF. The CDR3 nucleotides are TGTGCCAGCAGCTTAACCGGGTTGCCCTACGAGCAGTACTTC.

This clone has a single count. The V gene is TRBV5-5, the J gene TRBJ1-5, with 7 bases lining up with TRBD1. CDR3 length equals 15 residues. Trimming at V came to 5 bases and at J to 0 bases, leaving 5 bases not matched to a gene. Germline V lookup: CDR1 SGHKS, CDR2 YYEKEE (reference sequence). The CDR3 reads CASSSGTDSNQPQHF. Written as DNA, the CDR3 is TGTGCCAGCAGTTCCGGGACAGATAGCAATCAGCCCCAGCATTTT. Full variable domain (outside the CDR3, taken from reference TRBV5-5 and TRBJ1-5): DAGVTQSPTHLIKTRGQQVTLRCSPISGHKSVSWYQQVLGQGPQFIFQYYEKEERGRGNFPDRFSARQFPNYSSELNVNALLLGDSALYLCASSSGTDSNQPQHFGDGTRLSIL.

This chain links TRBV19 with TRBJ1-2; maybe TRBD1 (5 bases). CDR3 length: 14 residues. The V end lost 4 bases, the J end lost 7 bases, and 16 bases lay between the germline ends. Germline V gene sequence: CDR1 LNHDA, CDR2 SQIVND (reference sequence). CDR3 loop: CASSNFPGDGGYTF. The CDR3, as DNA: TGTGCCAGTAGTAATTTTCCGGGGGATGGTGGCTACACCTTC.

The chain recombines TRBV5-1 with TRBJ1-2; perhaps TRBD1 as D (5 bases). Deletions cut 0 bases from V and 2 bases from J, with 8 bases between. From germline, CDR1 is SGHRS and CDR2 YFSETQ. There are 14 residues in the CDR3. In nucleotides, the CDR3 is TGCGCCAGCAGCTTGGGACAGCTAAACTATGGCTACACCTTC. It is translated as CASSLGQLNYGYTF. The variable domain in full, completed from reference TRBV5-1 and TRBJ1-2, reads KAGVTQTPRYLIKTRGQQVTLSCSPISGHRSVSWYQQTPGQGLQFLFEYFSETQRNKGNFPGRFSGRQFSNSRSEMNVSTLELGDSALYLCASSLGQLNYGYTFGSGTRLTVV.

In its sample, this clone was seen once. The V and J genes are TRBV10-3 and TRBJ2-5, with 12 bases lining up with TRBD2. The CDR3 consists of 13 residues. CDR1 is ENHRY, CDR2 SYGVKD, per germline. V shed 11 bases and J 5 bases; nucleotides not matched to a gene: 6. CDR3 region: CAVQTSGSETQYF. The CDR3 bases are TGTGCCGTCCAGACTAGCGGGAGCGAGACCCAGTACTTC.

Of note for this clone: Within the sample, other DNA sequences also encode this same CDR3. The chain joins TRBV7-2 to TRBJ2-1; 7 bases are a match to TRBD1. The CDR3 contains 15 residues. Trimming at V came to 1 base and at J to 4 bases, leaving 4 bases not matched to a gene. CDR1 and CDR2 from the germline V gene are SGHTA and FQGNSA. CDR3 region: CASSLGQGSYNEQFF. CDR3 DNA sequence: TGTGCCAGCAGCTTAGGACAGGGAAGTTACAATGAGCAGTTCTTC.

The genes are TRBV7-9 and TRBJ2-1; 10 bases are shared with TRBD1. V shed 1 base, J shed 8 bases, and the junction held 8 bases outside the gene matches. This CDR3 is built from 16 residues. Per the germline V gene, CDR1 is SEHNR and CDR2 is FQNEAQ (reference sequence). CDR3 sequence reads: CASSLDPGQGRHEQFF. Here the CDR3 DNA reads TGTGCCAGCAGCTTAGACCCGGGACAGGGGAGGCATGAGCAGTTCTTC.